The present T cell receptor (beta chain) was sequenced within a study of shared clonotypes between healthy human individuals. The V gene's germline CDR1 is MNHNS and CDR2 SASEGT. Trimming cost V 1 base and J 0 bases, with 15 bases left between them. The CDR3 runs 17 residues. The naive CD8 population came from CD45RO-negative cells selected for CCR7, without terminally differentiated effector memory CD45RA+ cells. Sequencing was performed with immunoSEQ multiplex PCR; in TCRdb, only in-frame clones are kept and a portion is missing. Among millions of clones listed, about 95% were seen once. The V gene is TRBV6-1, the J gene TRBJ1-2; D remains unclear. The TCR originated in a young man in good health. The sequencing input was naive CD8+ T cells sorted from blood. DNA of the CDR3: TGTGCCAGCAGTGAAGAACCCCACCTGGAGGCTAACTATGGCTACACCTTC. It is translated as CASSEEPHLEANYGYTF.